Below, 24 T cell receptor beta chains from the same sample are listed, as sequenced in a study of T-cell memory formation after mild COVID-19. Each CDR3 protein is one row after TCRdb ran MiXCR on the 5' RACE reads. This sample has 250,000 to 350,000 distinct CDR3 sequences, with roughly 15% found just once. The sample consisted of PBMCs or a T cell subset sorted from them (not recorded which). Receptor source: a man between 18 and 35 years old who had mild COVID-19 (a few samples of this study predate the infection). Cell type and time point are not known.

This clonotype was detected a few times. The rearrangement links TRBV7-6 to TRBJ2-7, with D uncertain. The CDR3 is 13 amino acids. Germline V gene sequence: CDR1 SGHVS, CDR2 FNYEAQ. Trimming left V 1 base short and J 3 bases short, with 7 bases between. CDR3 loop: CASSLDGFYEQYF. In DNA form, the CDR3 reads TGTGCCAGCAGCTTAGACGGATTCTACGAGCAGTACTTC.

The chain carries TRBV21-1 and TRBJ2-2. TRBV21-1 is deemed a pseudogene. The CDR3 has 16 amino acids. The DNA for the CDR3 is TGTGCCAGCAGTAATGCGACAGACTCACTCACCGGGGAGCTGTTTTTT. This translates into CASSNATDSLTGELFF.

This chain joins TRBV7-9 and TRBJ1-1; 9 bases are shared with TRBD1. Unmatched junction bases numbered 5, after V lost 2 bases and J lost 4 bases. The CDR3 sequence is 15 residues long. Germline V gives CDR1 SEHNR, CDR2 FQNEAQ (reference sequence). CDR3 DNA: TGTGCCAGCAGCTTAAGACAGGGGGGAGGCACTGAAGCTTTCTTT. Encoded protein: CASSLRQGGGTEAFF.

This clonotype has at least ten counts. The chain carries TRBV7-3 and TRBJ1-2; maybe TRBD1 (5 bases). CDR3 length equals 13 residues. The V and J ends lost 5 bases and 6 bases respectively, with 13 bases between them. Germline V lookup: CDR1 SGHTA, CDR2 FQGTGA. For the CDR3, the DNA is TGTGCCAGCAGCCCTAGAGGGGCCGATGGCTACACCTTC. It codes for CASSPRGADGYTF.

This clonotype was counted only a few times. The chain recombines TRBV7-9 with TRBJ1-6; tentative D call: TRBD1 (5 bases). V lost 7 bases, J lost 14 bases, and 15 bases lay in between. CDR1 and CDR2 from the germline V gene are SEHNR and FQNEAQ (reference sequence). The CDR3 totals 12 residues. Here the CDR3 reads CASMRNGGTLHF. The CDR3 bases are TGTGCCAGCATGAGAAACGGGGGGACCCTCCACTTT. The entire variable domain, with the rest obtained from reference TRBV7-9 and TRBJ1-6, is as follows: DTGVSQNPRHKITKRGQNVTFRCDPISEHNRLYWYRQTLGQGPEFLTYFQNEAQLEKSRLLSDRFSAERPKGSFSTLEIQRTEQGDSAMYLCASMRNGGTLHFGNGTRLTVT.

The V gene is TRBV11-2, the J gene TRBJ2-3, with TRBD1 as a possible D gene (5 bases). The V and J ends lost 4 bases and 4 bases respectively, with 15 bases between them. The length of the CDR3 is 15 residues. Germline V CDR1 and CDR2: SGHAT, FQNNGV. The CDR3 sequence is CASSSWTILPDTQYF. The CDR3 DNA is TGTGCCAGCAGCTCGTGGACAATCCTGCCAGATACGCAGTATTTT.

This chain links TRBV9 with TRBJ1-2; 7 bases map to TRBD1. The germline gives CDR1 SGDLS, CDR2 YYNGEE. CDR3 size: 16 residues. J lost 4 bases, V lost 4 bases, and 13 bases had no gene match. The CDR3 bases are TGTGCCAGCAGCCCTGCCCCGCGACAGGGTTTCTATGGCTACACCTTC. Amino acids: CASSPAPRQGFYGYTF.

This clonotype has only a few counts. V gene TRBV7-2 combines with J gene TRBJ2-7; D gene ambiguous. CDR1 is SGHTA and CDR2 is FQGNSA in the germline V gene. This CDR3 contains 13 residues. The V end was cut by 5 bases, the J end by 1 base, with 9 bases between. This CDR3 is CASSPEPSYEQYF. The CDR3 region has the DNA TGTGCCAGCAGCCCCGAACCATCCTACGAGCAGTACTTC.

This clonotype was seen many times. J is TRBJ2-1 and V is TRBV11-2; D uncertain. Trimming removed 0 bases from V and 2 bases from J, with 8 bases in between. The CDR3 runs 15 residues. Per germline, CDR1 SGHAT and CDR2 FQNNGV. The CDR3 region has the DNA TGTGCCAGCAGCTTAGAAGGGCTCGCCTACAATGAGCAGTTCTTC. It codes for CASSLEGLAYNEQFF.

The CDR3 DNA reads as TGCAGTGCCCATACTCCAGGGACAACTAATGAAAAACTGTTTTTT. Its translation is CSAHTPGTTNEKLFF. The chain couples TRBV20-1 to TRBJ1-4, with D maybe TRBD1 (5 bases). Trimming took off 6 bases at V and 0 bases at J, with 14 bases between the two ends. This CDR3 spans 15 amino acids. Germline lookup yields CDR1 DFQATT and CDR2 SNEGSKA (reference sequence).

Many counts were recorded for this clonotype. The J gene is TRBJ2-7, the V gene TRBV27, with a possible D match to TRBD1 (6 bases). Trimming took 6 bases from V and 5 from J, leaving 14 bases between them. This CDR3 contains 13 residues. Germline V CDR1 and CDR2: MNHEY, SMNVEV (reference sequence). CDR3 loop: CASRGAANHEQYF. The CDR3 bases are TGTGCCAGCAGGGGGGCAGCCAACCACGAGCAGTACTTC.

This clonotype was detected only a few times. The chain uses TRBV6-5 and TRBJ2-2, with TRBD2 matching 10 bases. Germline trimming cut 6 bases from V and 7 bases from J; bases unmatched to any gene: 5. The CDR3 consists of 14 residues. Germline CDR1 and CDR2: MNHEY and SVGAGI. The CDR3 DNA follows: TGTGCCAGCAGAACTAGCGGGGCCGACGGGGAGCTGTTTTTT. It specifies CASRTSGADGELFF.

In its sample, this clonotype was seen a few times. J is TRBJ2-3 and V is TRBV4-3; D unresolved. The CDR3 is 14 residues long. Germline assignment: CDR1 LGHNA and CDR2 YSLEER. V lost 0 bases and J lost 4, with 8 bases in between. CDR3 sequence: CASSQDRWSDTQYF. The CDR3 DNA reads TGCGCCAGCAGCCAAGATCGGTGGTCAGATACGCAGTATTTT.

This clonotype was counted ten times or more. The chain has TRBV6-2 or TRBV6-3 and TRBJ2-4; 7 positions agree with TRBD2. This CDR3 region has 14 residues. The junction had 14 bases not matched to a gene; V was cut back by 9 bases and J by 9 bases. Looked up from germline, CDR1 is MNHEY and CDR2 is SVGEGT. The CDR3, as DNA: TGTGCCAGTGTAGCGGGTCCCTTCCAGGTCATTCAGTACTTC. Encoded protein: CASVAGPFQVIQYF.

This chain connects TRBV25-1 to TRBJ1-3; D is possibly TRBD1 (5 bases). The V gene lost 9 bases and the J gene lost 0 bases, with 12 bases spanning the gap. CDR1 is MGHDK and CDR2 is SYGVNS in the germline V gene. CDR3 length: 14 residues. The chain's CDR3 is CASEGEFSGNTIYF. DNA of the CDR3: TGTGCCAGTGAAGGGGAGTTCTCTGGAAACACCATATATTTT.

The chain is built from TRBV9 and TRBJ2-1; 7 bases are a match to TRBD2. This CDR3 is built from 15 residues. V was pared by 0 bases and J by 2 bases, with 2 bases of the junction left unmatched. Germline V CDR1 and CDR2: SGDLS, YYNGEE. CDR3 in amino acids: CASSVGAGAYNEQFF. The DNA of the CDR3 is TGTGCCAGCAGCGTAGGGGCGGGGGCCTACAATGAGCAGTTCTTC.

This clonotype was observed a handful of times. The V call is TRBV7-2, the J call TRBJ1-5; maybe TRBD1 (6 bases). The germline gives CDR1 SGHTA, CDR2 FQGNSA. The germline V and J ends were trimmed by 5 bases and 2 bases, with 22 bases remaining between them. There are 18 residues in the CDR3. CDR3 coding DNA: TGTGCCAGCAGCCTCCAGGGGACCCTCAGATCGGGCAATCAGCCCCAGCATTTT. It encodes CASSLQGTLRSGNQPQHF. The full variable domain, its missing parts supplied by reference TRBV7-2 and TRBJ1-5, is GAGVSQSPSNKVTEKGKDVELRCDPISGHTALYWYRQSLGQGLEFLIYFQGNSAPDKSGLPSDRFSAERTGGSVSTLTIQRTQQEDSAVYLCASSLQGTLRSGNQPQHFGDGTRLSIL.

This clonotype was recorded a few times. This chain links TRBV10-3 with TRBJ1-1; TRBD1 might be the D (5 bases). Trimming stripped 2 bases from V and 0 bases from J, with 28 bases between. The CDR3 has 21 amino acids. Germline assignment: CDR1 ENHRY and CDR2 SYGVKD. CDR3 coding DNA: TGTGCCATCAGTGAGCCCACCTTGGGGACCTATGTGGGGGAGATGAACACTGAAGCTTTCTTT. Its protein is CAISEPTLGTYVGEMNTEAFF.

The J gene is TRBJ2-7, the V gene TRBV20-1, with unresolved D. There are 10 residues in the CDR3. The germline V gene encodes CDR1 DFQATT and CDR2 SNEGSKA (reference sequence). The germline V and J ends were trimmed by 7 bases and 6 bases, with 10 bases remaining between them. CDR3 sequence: CSVDRGEQYV. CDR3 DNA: TGCAGTGTCGACCGCGGCGAGCAGTACGTC.

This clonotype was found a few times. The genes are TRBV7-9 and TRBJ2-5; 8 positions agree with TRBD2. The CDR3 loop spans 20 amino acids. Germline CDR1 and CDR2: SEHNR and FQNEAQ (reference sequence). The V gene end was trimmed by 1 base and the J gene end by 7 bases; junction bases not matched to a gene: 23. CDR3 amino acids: CASSLVPGEGRGGDYWTQYF. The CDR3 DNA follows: TGTGCCAGCAGCTTAGTACCTGGCGAGGGACGGGGGGGCGACTATTGGACCCAGTACTTC.

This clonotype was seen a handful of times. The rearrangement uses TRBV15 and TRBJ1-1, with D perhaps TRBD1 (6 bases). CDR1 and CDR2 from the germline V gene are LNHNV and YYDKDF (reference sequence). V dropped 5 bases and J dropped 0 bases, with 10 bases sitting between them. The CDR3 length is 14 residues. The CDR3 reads CATSWGHLNTEAFF. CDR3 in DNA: TGTGCCACCAGCTGGGGACACCTGAACACTGAAGCTTTCTTT. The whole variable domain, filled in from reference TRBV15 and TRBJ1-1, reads DAMVIQNPRYQVTQFGKPVTLSCSQTLNHNVMYWYQQKSSQAPKLLFHYYDKDFNNEADTPDNFQSRRPNTSFCFLDIRSPGLGDTAMYLCATSWGHLNTEAFFGQGTRLTVV.

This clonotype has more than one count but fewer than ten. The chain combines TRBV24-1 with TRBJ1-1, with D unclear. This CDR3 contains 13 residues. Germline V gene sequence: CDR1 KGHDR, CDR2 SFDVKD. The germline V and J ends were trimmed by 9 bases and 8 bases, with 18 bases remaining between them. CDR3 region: CATRPSGFGEAFF. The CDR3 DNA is TGTGCCACCCGCCCCTCGGGGTTTGGAGAAGCTTTCTTT.

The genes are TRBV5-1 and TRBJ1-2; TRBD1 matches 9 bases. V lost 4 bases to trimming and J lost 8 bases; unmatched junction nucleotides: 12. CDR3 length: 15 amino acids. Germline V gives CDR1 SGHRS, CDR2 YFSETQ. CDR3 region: CASSPQGAVVEGYTF. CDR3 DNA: TGCGCCAGCAGCCCACAGGGGGCAGTAGTGGAAGGCTACACCTTC.

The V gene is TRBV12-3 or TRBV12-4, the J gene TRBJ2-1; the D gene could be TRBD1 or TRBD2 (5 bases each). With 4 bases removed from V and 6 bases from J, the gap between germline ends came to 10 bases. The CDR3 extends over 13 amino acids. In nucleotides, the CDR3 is TGTGCCAGCAGTTCGGGACGGGTCAATGAGCAGTTCTTC. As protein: CASSSGRVNEQFF.